These 2 T cell receptor beta chains originate from one sample sequenced in a study of blood T cell repertoires in COVID-19. Sequencing was performed with immunoSEQ multiplex PCR; in TCRdb, only in-frame clones are kept and a portion is missing. The sample gives 250,000 to 300,000 clones, roughly 86% of which show up once; around 3.6% is in the top ten. Sequencing used peripheral blood. Source of these receptors: a man aged 18 to 30 with active or convalescent COVID-19.

The chain couples TRBV2 to TRBJ1-1; maybe TRBD1 (5 bases). There are 14 residues in the CDR3. V was trimmed by 5 bases and J by 8 bases, leaving 18 bases between them. Germline V CDR1 and CDR2: SNHLY, FYNNEI. Here the CDR3 DNA reads TGTGCCAGCAGTACAGGACCTTTGACCGGCGAAGCTTTCTTT. As protein: CASSTGPLTGEAFF.

This clone appeared a few times. The chain couples TRBV7-9 to TRBJ2-1; D is unclear. Germline lookup yields CDR1 SEHNR and CDR2 FQNEAQ (reference sequence). Trimming took 3 bases from V and 10 from J, leaving 4 bases between them. The CDR3 contains 10 residues. The CDR3: CASSLEEQFF. CDR3 bases: TGTGCCAGCAGCTTGGAGGAGCAGTTCTTC.